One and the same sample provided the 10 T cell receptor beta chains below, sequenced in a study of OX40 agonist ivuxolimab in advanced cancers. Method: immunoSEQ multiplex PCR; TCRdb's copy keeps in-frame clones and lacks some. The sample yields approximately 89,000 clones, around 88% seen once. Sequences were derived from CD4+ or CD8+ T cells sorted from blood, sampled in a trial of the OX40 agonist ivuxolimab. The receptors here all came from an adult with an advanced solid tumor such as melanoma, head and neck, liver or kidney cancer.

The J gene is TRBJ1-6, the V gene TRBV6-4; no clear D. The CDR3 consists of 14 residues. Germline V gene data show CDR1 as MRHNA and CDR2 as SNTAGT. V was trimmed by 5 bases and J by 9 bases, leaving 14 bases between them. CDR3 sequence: CASSKGGYGSPLHF. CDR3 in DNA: TGTGCCAGCAGTAAAGGTGGATACGGTTCACCCCTCCACTTT.

DNA for the CDR3: TGTGCCAGCAGCGTAGCTCTGACAGATACGCAGTATTTT. It is translated as CASSVALTDTQYF. This chain links TRBV9 with TRBJ2-3; D is unclear. There are 13 residues in the CDR3. V dropped 0 bases and J dropped 3 bases, with 5 bases sitting between them. Looked up from germline, CDR1 is SGDLS and CDR2 is YYNGEE. The whole variable domain, remainder taken from reference TRBV9 and TRBJ2-3, is DSGVTQTPKHLITATGQRVTLRCSPRSGDLSVYWYQQSLDQGLQFLIQYYNGEERAKGNILERFSAQQFPDLHSELNLSSLELGDSALYFCASSVALTDTQYFGPGTRLTVL.

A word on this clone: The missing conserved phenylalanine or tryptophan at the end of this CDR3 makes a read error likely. The chain's CDR3 is CASRMDRLNSPLHL. The CDR3 nucleotides are TGTGCCAGCAGGATGGACAGGCTTAATTCACCCCTCCACCTT. The V gene is TRBV6-5, the J gene TRBJ1-6; 7 bases map to TRBD1. After removal of 6 bases from V and 6 bases from J, the junction contained 5 bases not matched to a gene. This CDR3 is built from 14 residues. The germline gives CDR1 MNHEY, CDR2 SVGAGI.

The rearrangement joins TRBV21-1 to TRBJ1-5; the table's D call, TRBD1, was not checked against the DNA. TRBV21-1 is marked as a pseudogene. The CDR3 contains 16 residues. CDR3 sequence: CASSTGETGGNQPQHF. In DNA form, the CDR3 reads TGTGCCAGCAGCACTGGGGAGACAGGGGGCAATCAGCCCCAGCATTTT.

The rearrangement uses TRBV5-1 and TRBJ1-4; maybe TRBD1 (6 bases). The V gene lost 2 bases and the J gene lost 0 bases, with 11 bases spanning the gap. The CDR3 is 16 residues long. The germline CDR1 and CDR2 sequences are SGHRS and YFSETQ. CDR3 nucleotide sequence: TGCGCCAGCAGCTTTGGAGGACAGACAACTAATGAAAAACTGTTTTTT. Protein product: CASSFGGQTTNEKLFF.

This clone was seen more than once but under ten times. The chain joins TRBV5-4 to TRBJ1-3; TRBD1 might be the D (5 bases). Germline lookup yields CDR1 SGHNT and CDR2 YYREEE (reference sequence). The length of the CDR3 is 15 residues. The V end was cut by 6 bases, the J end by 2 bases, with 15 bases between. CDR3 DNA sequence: TGTGCCAGCACCCGGGACCATTCTCCTGGAAACACCATATATTTT. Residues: CASTRDHSPGNTIYF.

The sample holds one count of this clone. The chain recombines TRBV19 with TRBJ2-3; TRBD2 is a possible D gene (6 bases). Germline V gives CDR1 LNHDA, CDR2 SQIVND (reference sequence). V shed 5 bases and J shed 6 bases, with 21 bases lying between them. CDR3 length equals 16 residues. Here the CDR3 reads CASSASLVGGGDTQYF. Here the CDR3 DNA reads TGTGCCAGTAGTGCCAGCTTGGTGGGGGGTGGGGATACGCAGTATTTT.

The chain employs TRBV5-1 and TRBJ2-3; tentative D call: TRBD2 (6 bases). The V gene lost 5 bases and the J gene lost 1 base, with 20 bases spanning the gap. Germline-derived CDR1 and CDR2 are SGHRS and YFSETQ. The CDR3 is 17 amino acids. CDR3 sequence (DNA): TGCGCCAGCAGGCCCCAGGCACTAGCTATGGGCACAGATACGCAGTATTTT. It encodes CASRPQALAMGTDTQYF.

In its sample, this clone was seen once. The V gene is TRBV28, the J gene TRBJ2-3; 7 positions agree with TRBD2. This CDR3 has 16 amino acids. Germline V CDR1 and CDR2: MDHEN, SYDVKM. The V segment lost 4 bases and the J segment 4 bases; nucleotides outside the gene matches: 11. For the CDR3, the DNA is TGTGCCAGCAGTTCGAGGCGGGGGACTGGTGCAGATACGCAGTATTTT. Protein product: CASSSRRGTGADTQYF.

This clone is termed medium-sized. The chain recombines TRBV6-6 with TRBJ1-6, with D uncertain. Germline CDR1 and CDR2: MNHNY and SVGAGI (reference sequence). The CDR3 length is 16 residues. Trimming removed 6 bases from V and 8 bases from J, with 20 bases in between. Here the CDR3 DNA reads TGTGCCAGCAGGTCCGGGCCCCTTTACCTTGATTCACCCCTCCACTTT. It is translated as CASRSGPLYLDSPLHF.